Listed here is a single T cell receptor (beta chain). Its target is not known. Profiled with immunoSEQ multiplex PCR; TCRdb holds only in-frame clones, not every one. The data show about 83,000 clones, around 90% seen once. With V trimmed by 2 bases and J by 4 bases, 3 bases remained unmatched. This CDR3 is 13 amino acids long. CDR1 GTSNPN and CDR2 SVGIG come from the germline V gene (reference sequence). The sample is drawn from a study of T cell responses to AZD1222 COVID-19 vaccine. Study outcomes and limitations: Per reports, nearly half of all spike-specific TCRs target regions that are unmutated in variants. Samples come after the peak T cell response, not at day 14.

The material was peripheral blood, obtained 28 days after the second AZD1222 dose. The chain is built from TRBV30 and TRBJ2-3; TRBD1 matches at 7 bases. The sequence derives from an adult who received the AZD1222 COVID-19 vaccine. The CDR3 sequence is CAWSIQGADTQYF. The CDR3 DNA reads TGTGCCTGGAGTATTCAGGGGGCAGATACGCAGTATTTT.